A selection of T cell receptor beta chains follows, all from one sample in a study of blood T cell repertoires in COVID-19. TCRdb keeps only in-frame clones here, not all; method: immunoSEQ multiplex PCR. The data show around 45,000 clones, with 83% seen just once and 8% to 10% held by the top ten. The sample taken for sequencing was peripheral blood. The receptors here all came from a man older than 75 in a cohort sampled during active COVID-19. Each CDR3 is given without its conserved first and last residue. The order of the fields is V gene, clone size, J gene, CDR3 protein. Where a row states a size, it is once, few, many or the class of an expanded clone; other rows omit it.

TRBV5-4	-	TRBJ2-5	ASRPRVGGETQY
TRBV11-2	-	TRBJ1-3	ASSRLTGRGNTIY
TRBV24-1	few	TRBJ2-2	ATSDPGQGLYTGELF
TRBV6-4	-	TRBJ1-6	ASSAQGRADSPLH
TRBV6-1	-	TRBJ2-3	ASSERQGGDTQY
TRBV4-1	-	TRBJ2-7	ASSRGTSGSYEQY
TRBV4-1	-	TRBJ1-2	ASSQAGTGGLAGYT
TRBV4-3	few	TRBJ1-1	ASSPAPFTGADTEAF
TRBV19	-	TRBJ1-1	ASSAGGTGVKNTEAF
TRBV30	-	TRBJ1-3	ARDSGSGNTIY
TRBV11-3	-	TRBJ2-1	ASSYDRGLYNEQF
TRBV2	-	TRBJ1-2	ASSPGGHNYGYT
TRBV27	-	TRBJ2-2	ASSLSGTGELF
TRBV5-1	-	TRBJ2-5	ASSLGTYQETQY
TRBV4-1	-	TRBJ2-5	ASSSRTRTAQETQY
TRBV7-2	-	TRBJ2-2	ASSLTSGASNTGELF
TRBV6-5	-	TRBJ1-2	ASSYPGLSGERYT
TRBV19	-	TRBJ2-3	ASSIAGQGTGTRGADTQY
TRBV19	-	TRBJ1-3	ASSPGLPYLSGNTIY
TRBV6-6	-	TRBJ1-2	ASSYRQGEGYT
TRBV7-9	-	TRBJ2-7	ASSSTSGRAVGSYEQY
TRBV5-4	-	TRBJ2-1	ASSLGQFMYNEQF
TRBV30	-	TRBJ1-6	AWMGHAGSPLH
TRBV27	-	TRBJ1-5	ASRMTGGDGVGNQPQH
TRBV5-4	once	TRBJ2-2	ASSPPAGELF
TRBV27	once	TRBJ1-3	ASSLGRSGNTIY
TRBV21-1	-	TRBJ1-5	ASSKVWSTEPQH
TRBV28	-	TRBJ1-2	ASSATFRGYGYT
TRBV6-1	-	TRBJ2-7	ASSGQLAGTGIEQY
TRBV5-4	-	TRBJ2-1	ASSSTSGGNNEQF
TRBV19	-	TRBJ1-5	ASSLRQGGPHQPQH
TRBV21-1	-	TRBJ2-1	ASRKYSSVSSYNEQF
TRBV5-1	-	TRBJ1-1	ASSLGKGTGDTEAF
TRBV29-1	few	TRBJ2-7	SVEVPGLASEQY
TRBV14	-	TRBJ2-2	ASNRQAGGELF